Listed here are 22 T cell receptor beta chains from one sample, sequenced in a study of blood T cells in healthy people across ages. Alongside a J-beta primer mix, a sample-barcoded 5' primer served in a second PCR lasting roughly 7 to 11 cycles. A single record per CDR3 protein comes from TCRdb applying MiXCR to the 5' RACE reads. The table lists 660,000 or so distinct CDR3 sequences, 58% of them singletons, with approximately 40% in the top ten. Material for sequencing was blood. These receptors originate from a man in his fifties or sixties in good health.

The sample holds a few counts of this clonotype. The chain has TRBV7-9 and TRBJ1-2, with a possible D match to TRBD1 (6 bases). V was cut by 7 bases and J by 8 bases, with 17 bases left in between. The CDR3 is 13 amino acids. Germline V gene lookup returns CDR1 SEHNR and CDR2 FQNEAQ (reference sequence). For the CDR3, the DNA is TGTGCCAGCAACAGGGAGGGGATATACGGCTACACCTTC. Its translation is CASNREGIYGYTF.

CDR3 residues: CASSELSSNSYNEQFF. CDR3 DNA: TGTGCCAGCAGTGAGCTTTCCTCGAACTCCTACAATGAGCAGTTCTTC. This sequence joins TRBV2 and TRBJ2-1; D not resolved. Germline V gives CDR1 SNHLY, CDR2 FYNNEI. CDR3 size: 16 residues. V lost 3 bases and J 0 bases, leaving 12 bases between the germline ends. Drawing the rest from reference TRBV2 and TRBJ2-1, the complete variable domain is EPEVTQTPSHQVTQMGQEVILRCVPISNHLYFYWYRQILGQKVEFLVSFYNNEISEKSEIFDDQFSVERPDGSNFTLKIRSTKLEDSAMYFCASSELSSNSYNEQFFGPGTRLTVL.

The chain employs TRBV3-1 and TRBJ1-5; D unresolved. V lost 4 bases and J 3 bases, leaving 7 bases between the germline ends. The germline CDR1 and CDR2 sequences are LGHDT and YNNKEL (reference sequence). The CDR3 contains 13 residues. The CDR3 is CASSPFVNQPQHF. CDR3 bases: TGTGCCAGCAGCCCCTTTGTCAATCAGCCCCAGCATTTT.

There are many counts of this clonotype. This rearrangement joins TRBV7-8 to TRBJ2-5, with a possible D match to TRBD2 (5 bases). CDR3 length: 14 residues. Trimming took 5 bases from V and 5 from J, leaving 15 bases between them. CDR1 is SGHVS and CDR2 is FQNEAQ in the germline V gene. In DNA, the CDR3 is TGTGCCAGCAGCGAGATAGCGAAGGTTGAGACCCAGTACTTC. Amino acid sequence: CASSEIAKVETQYF.

The genes are TRBV6-2 or TRBV6-3 and TRBJ1-6, with 8 bases matching TRBD1. This CDR3 is 16 amino acids long. Trimming took 5 bases from V and 7 from J; bases not matched to a gene: 10. Germline CDR1 and CDR2: MNHEY and SVGEGT. The CDR3 here is CASSQTGTGLNSPLHF. In nucleotides, the CDR3 is TGTGCCAGCAGTCAAACCGGGACAGGTTTAAATTCACCCCTCCACTTT.

In this sample, this clonotype turned up once. This chain uses TRBV2 with TRBJ2-3; 7 bases agree with TRBD1. The germline V gene encodes CDR1 SNHLY and CDR2 FYNNEI. The CDR3 sequence is 15 residues long. Trimming cost V 3 bases and J 6 bases; bases outside gene matches: 9. Written as DNA, the CDR3 is TGTGCCAGCAGTGAGAGGACAGGAACGGCGGATACGCAGTATTTT. Residues: CASSERTGTADTQYF.

This clonotype was observed a handful of times. The chain links TRBV4-2 to TRBJ2-5, with a possible D match to TRBD2 (6 bases). CDR3 length equals 15 residues. Germline CDR1 is LGHNA and CDR2 is YNFKEQ. With 0 bases removed from V and 7 bases from J, the gap between germline ends came to 15 bases. The CDR3 spells CASSQDASGGRTQYF. CDR3 sequence (DNA): TGTGCCAGCAGCCAAGATGCATCCGGGGGTAGGACCCAGTACTTC.

The V and J genes are TRBV4-2 and TRBJ1-1; possible D gene TRBD1, 5 bases. V lost 0 bases and J 2 bases, leaving 13 bases between the germline ends. Germline V lookup: CDR1 LGHNA, CDR2 YNFKEQ. This CDR3 has 16 amino acids. The CDR3 here is CASSQDTTGLNTEAFF. The CDR3 DNA sequence: TGTGCCAGCAGCCAAGATACTACAGGCCTAAACACTGAAGCTTTCTTT.

The rearrangement links TRBV27 to TRBJ2-5; 8 positions match TRBD1. The DNA end favors TRBJ2-7, so the J call may be wrong. The CDR3 consists of 16 residues. Germline loops: CDR1 MNHEY, CDR2 SMNVEV (reference sequence). The CDR3 region is CASRFSPTGDRYEQYF. In nucleotides, the CDR3 is TGTGCCAGCCGCTTCTCCCCGACAGGGGATAGGTACGAGCAGTACTTC.

This clonotype was counted only a few times. The CDR3 nucleotides are TGCGCCAGCAGCCGGGACGGAGCCAACACTGAAGCTTTCTTT. Protein sequence: CASSRDGANTEAFF. The chain uses TRBV5-1 and TRBJ1-1, with D perhaps TRBD1 (5 bases). The V end lost 4 bases, the J end lost 2 bases, and 12 bases lay between the germline ends. The CDR3 consists of 14 residues. Germline V CDR1 and CDR2: SGHRS, YFSETQ.

V gene TRBV7-8 combines with J gene TRBJ2-5; D might be TRBD1 (5 bases). CDR1 SGHVS and CDR2 FQNEAQ come from the germline V gene. The CDR3 contains 16 residues. Deletions cut 10 bases from V and 1 base from J, with 22 bases between. This CDR3 reads CATVVGAPTIQETQYF. In DNA form, the CDR3 reads TGTGCCACCGTGGTTGGGGCCCCCACAATCCAAGAGACCCAGTACTTC.

The rearrangement joins TRBV2 to TRBJ2-7, with 7 nucleotides matching TRBD2. Germline V gene data show CDR1 as SNHLY and CDR2 as FYNNEI. The CDR3 spans 14 residues. With 2 bases clipped from V and 6 bases from J, the junction kept 7 bases outside the gene matches. CDR3 DNA: TGTGCCAGCAGTGAAAGGAGGGGAGGGATCGAGCAGTACTTC. This translates into CASSERRGGIEQYF. Together with reference TRBV2 and TRBJ2-7, the CDR3 gives the full variable domain: EPEVTQTPSHQVTQMGQEVILRCVPISNHLYFYWYRQILGQKVEFLVSFYNNEISEKSEIFDDQFSVERPDGSNFTLKIRSTKLEDSAMYFCASSERRGGIEQYFGPGTRLTVT.

This rearrangement joins TRBV7-2 to TRBJ1-6, with TRBD1 as a possible D gene (6 bases). V was shortened by 5 bases and J by 7 bases, with 9 bases between the two germline ends. CDR1 and CDR2 from the germline V gene are SGHTA and FQGNSA. This CDR3 is built from 13 residues. In DNA, the CDR3 is TGTGCCAGCAGCCGTAGGGGGAATTCACCCCTCCACTTT. This gives the protein CASSRRGNSPLHF.

V is TRBV6-1 and J is TRBJ1-3; D is perhaps TRBD1 (5 bases). This CDR3 has 14 residues. Germline V lookup: CDR1 MNHNS, CDR2 SASEGT. V was pared by 5 bases and J by 3 bases, with 11 bases between. CDR3 region: CASSPRDYGNTIYF. The CDR3 coding sequence is TGTGCCAGCAGTCCCAGGGATTATGGAAACACCATATATTTT.

The chain is built from TRBV29-1 and TRBJ2-7; 9 bases fit TRBD1. The germline V gene has CDR1 SQVTM and CDR2 ANQGSEA. The CDR3 runs to 15 residues. With 4 bases clipped from V and 1 base from J, the junction kept 8 bases outside the gene matches. The CDR3: CSVVVTGTGSYEQYF. CDR3 nucleotide sequence: TGCAGCGTTGTAGTCACCGGGACAGGGTCCTACGAGCAGTACTTC.

As to this clonotype: It may be a read error: a sequence one base away is much more abundant. This chain connects TRBV7-2 to TRBJ2-5, with D unresolved. Trimming shortened V by 7 bases and J by 2 bases, and 17 bases separated the two germline ends. Germline-derived CDR1 and CDR2 are SGHTA and FQGNSA. CDR3 length: 15 residues. The DNA of the CDR3 is TGTGCCAGCATCCCTTCGAGCGCCCCACAAGAGACCCAGTACTTC. This translates into CASIPSSAPQETQYF.

This chain links TRBV5-1 with TRBJ2-2; D might be TRBD1 (5 bases). The V end lost 0 bases, the J end lost 3 bases, and 15 bases lay between the germline ends. Germline assignment: CDR1 SGHRS and CDR2 YFSETQ. This CDR3 has 17 amino acids. The CDR3 region has the DNA TGCGCCAGCAGCTTGGAAGGCCCAGAAGGGGACACCGGGGAGCTGTTTTTT. Its translation is CASSLEGPEGDTGELFF.

This clonotype was observed a few times. This rearrangement joins TRBV20-1 to TRBJ2-1; 8 bases align to TRBD1. Trimming at V came to 3 bases and at J to 8 bases, leaving 9 bases not matched to a gene. CDR3 size: 14 residues. The germline gives CDR1 DFQATT, CDR2 SNEGSKA (reference sequence). The DNA of the CDR3 is TGCAGTGCTAGTCCGCAGGGGGCAGCCTATGAGCAGTTCTTC. Protein: CSASPQGAAYEQFF.

V is TRBV12-3 or TRBV12-4 and J is TRBJ1-1; TRBD1 matches 9 bases. The CDR3 length is 15 residues. V gave up 3 bases and J gave up 3 bases; unmatched junction bases: 5. The CDR3 sequence: CASSFWRQGDTEAFF. DNA of the CDR3: TGTGCCAGCAGTTTCTGGCGACAGGGGGACACTGAAGCTTTCTTT.

The gene calls are TRBV6-2 or TRBV6-3 and TRBJ1-5; D might be TRBD1 (5 bases). V gave up 5 bases and J gave up 2 bases, with 16 bases separating them. Germline CDR1 MNHEY, CDR2 SVGEGT. This CDR3 has 16 residues. CDR3 residues: CASSRGAIEGNQPQHF. CDR3 DNA sequence: TGTGCCAGCAGTCGAGGGGCCATAGAGGGCAATCAGCCCCAGCATTTT.

The chain recombines TRBV10-3 with TRBJ2-1, with 11 bases matching TRBD2. The DNA end lines up better with TRBJ2-7; the J call may be wrong. Looked up from germline, CDR1 is ENHRY and CDR2 is SYGVKD. The CDR3 loop spans 18 amino acids. As DNA, the CDR3 is TGTGCCATCAGTGAGCCGACACCGGGACTAGCGGATTACAATGAGCAGTACTTC. As protein: CAISEPTPGLADYNEQYF.

A single count supports this clonotype. The genes are TRBV12-3 or TRBV12-4 and TRBJ2-7; no clear D gene. V lost 6 bases and J lost 6, with 15 bases in between. This CDR3 contains 13 residues. This CDR3 reads CASRSDGVGEQYF. CDR3 nucleotide sequence: TGTGCCAGCAGATCTGACGGTGTAGGCGAGCAGTACTTC.